Shown below are 17 T cell receptor beta chains from a single sample sequenced in a study of shared clonotypes between healthy human individuals. Measured with immunoSEQ multiplex PCR; TCRdb has only the in-frame clones, and not every one. The repertoire includes about half a million clones, approximately 78% of them detected once, and more than 10% sits in the top ten. Sequencing used PBMCs. The receptors here all came from a woman aged 40 to 50 in good health. Some clones in this sample may be carry-over from other donors' samples.

The chain uses TRBV28 and TRBJ1-2; D is unresolved. Trimming took off 6 bases at V and 2 bases at J, with 7 bases between the two ends. This CDR3 has 12 amino acids. Germline V CDR1 and CDR2: MDHEN, SYDVKM. The CDR3 here is CASRKENYGYTF. The CDR3 DNA sequence: TGTGCCAGCAGGAAGGAAAACTATGGCTACACCTTC.

This clone was counted between two and nine times. The chain combines TRBV14 with TRBJ2-7, with D perhaps matching TRBD1 (6 bases). The CDR3 has 15 amino acids. V shed 0 bases and J shed 3 bases, with 12 bases lying between them. Germline V lookup: CDR1 SGHDN, CDR2 FVKESK. The CDR3 is CASSQEAGENYEQYF. The DNA for the CDR3 is TGTGCCAGCAGCCAAGAGGCAGGGGAGAACTACGAGCAGTACTTC.

V is TRBV28 and J is TRBJ2-1; maybe TRBD2 (5 bases). V shed 3 bases and J shed 10 bases, with 10 bases lying between them. CDR1 MDHEN and CDR2 SYDVKM come from the germline V gene. The CDR3 contains 12 residues. The CDR3 bases are TGTGCCAGCAGTTTTGGCGGGTGGGAGCAGTTCTTC. It yields the protein CASSFGGWEQFF.

This chain joins TRBV10-3 and TRBJ2-2, with D perhaps matching TRBD2 (5 bases). Germline V gives CDR1 ENHRY, CDR2 SYGVKD. The length of the CDR3 is 12 residues. Trimming removed 6 bases from V and 4 bases from J, with 6 bases in between. CDR3 coding DNA: TGTGCCATCAGCGGGATCACCGGGGAGCTGTTTTTT. Residues: CAISGITGELFF.

This clone came up many times. V gene TRBV27 combines with J gene TRBJ2-7; D is perhaps TRBD2 (6 bases). V was pared by 2 bases and J by 2 bases, with 16 bases between. The germline gives CDR1 MNHEY, CDR2 SMNVEV (reference sequence). There are 16 residues in the CDR3. In DNA form, the CDR3 reads TGTGCCAGCAGTTTAAGGGCGGGACTGCAACCCTACGAGCAGTACTTC. This encodes CASSLRAGLQPYEQYF.

The chain joins TRBV6-5 to TRBJ2-5; 9 nucleotides match TRBD2. The V gene end was trimmed by 5 bases and the J gene end by 3 bases; junction bases not matched to a gene: 7. The germline CDR1 and CDR2 sequences are MNHEY and SVGAGI. The CDR3 is 15 amino acids. The CDR3 region has the DNA TGTGCCAGCAGTCACCCCCCTAGCGGGAAAGAGACCCAGTACTTC. Encoded protein: CASSHPPSGKETQYF.

This clone was seen many times. The same CDR3 also results from other DNA sequences found in this sample. This chain connects TRBV7-9 to TRBJ1-2; D may be TRBD1 (5 bases). V was clipped by 1 base and J by 4 bases, with 10 bases between them. The CDR3 loop spans 14 amino acids. Germline V gene data show CDR1 as SEHNR and CDR2 as FQNEAQ (reference sequence). The CDR3 region has the DNA TGTGCCAGCAGCTTAGGGGTTGGGGGCTATGGCTACACCTTC. It is translated as CASSLGVGGYGYTF.

The rearrangement joins TRBV19 to TRBJ2-3; weak D call: TRBD2 (6 bases). V was cut by 4 bases and J by 3 bases, with 11 bases left in between. Germline-derived CDR1 and CDR2 are LNHDA and SQIVND (reference sequence). The CDR3 is made up of 14 amino acids. CDR3 coding DNA: TGTGCCAGTAGTAGGGGGGACCTTACAGATACGCAGTATTTT. Protein product: CASSRGDLTDTQYF.

The gene calls are TRBV19 and TRBJ1-1; 8 nucleotides align to TRBD1. The junction had 1 base not matched to a gene; V was cut back by 9 bases and J by 1 base. There are 12 residues in the CDR3. Germline CDR1 and CDR2: LNHDA and SQIVND (reference sequence). In DNA form, the CDR3 reads TGTGCCAGCGGGACAGGGAACACTGAAGCTTTCTTT. The encoded protein is CASGTGNTEAFF.

This chain links TRBV7-3 with TRBJ2-5; weak D call: TRBD1 (6 bases). The CDR3 spans 15 residues. Germline V gene sequence: CDR1 SGHTA, CDR2 FQGTGA. V lost 5 bases and J lost 3, with 16 bases in between. The CDR3 loop reads CASSQGQLGKETQYF. The CDR3 bases are TGTGCCAGCAGCCAAGGACAGTTGGGAAAAGAGACCCAGTACTTC.

The chain's CDR3 is CASSGNRGAETQYF. The CDR3, as DNA: TGTGCCAGCAGTGGAAACAGGGGTGCGGAGACCCAGTACTTC. V usage is TRBV2 and J usage is TRBJ2-5, with 7 nucleotides matching TRBD1. The germline gives CDR1 SNHLY, CDR2 FYNNEI. The CDR3 has 14 residues. Trimming cost V 4 bases and J 5 bases; bases outside gene matches: 7.

The chain couples TRBV7-2 to TRBJ2-3; 8 positions match TRBD2. Trimming removed 1 base from V and 5 bases from J; junction bases left unmatched: 8. Germline-derived CDR1 and CDR2 are SGHTA and FQGNSA. The CDR3 is 16 residues long. The CDR3 DNA reads TGTGCCAGCAGCTTAGTTGGCGGGAGGCGGAAAGATACGCAGTATTTT. As protein: CASSLVGGRRKDTQYF.

This clone was detected only a few times. The chain carries TRBV14 and TRBJ2-3, with D possibly matching TRBD2 (6 bases). The CDR3 totals 17 residues. V was trimmed by 2 bases and J by 0 bases, leaving 15 bases between them. Germline values: CDR1 SGHDN, CDR2 FVKESK. CDR3 loop: CASSQRGGIPSTDTQYF. The CDR3 nucleotides read TGTGCCAGCAGCCAACGGGGAGGAATTCCTAGCACAGATACGCAGTATTTT.

This chain connects TRBV28 to TRBJ1-2; D might be TRBD1 (5 bases). V lost 4 bases, J lost 3 bases, and 12 bases lay in between. CDR3 length equals 14 residues. The germline CDR1 and CDR2 sequences are MDHEN and SYDVKM. CDR3 amino acids: CASSSTGAYYGYTF. DNA of the CDR3: TGTGCCAGCAGTTCGACCGGGGCGTACTATGGCTACACCTTC.

The chain joins TRBV29-1 to TRBJ2-5; D uncertain. Matching the DNA end better, TRBJ2-7 makes the J call doubtful. The CDR3 covers 13 residues. Germline V gene sequence: CDR1 SQVTM, CDR2 ANQGSEA. This chain's CDR3 is CSVGSRSSYEQYF. CDR3 bases: TGCAGCGTTGGGTCTCGGAGTTCCTACGAGCAGTACTTC.

The rearrangement joins TRBV11-2 to TRBJ2-7; 9 bases are a match to TRBD1. V shed 6 bases and J 4 bases; nucleotides not matched to a gene: 4. Germline V gene lookup returns CDR1 SGHAT and CDR2 FQNNGV. The CDR3 covers 13 residues. The CDR3 here is CASSPGTGYEQYF. The CDR3 region has the DNA TGTGCCAGCAGTCCCGGGACAGGGTACGAGCAGTACTTC.

This chain's CDR3 is CASSRVAGAAYNEQFF. CDR3 coding DNA: TGCGCCAGCAGCCGAGTAGCTGGTGCGGCCTACAATGAGCAGTTCTTC. The chain has TRBV4-1 and TRBJ2-1; D not resolved. CDR3 length: 16 amino acids. CDR1 and CDR2 (germline): MGHRA, YSYEKL. The V end lost 4 bases, the J end lost 2 bases, and 15 bases lay between the germline ends.